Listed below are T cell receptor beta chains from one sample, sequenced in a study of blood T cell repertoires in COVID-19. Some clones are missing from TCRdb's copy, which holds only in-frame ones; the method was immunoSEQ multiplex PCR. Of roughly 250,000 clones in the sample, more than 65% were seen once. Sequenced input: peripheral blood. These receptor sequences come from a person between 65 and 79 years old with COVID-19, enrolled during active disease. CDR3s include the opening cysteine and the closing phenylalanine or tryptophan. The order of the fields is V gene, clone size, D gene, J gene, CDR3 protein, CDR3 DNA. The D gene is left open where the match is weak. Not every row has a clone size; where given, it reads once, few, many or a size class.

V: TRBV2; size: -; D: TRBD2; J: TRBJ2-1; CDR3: CASSVLAGGYNEQFF; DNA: TGTGCCAGCAGTGTATTGGCGGGAGGCTACAATGAGCAGTTCTTC
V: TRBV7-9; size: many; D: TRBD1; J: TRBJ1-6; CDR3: CASAGQGNSPLHF; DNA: TGTGCCAGTGCGGGACAGGGTAATTCACCCCTCCACTTT
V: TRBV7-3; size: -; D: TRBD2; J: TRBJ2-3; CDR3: CASSSSGGATDTQYF; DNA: TGTGCCAGCAGCTCCAGCGGGGGGGCAACAGATACGCAGTATTTT
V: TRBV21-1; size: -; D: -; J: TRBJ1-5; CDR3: CASSRKGDRVSQPQHF; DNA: TGTGCCAGCAGTCGAAAGGGGGATAGAGTGAGTCAGCCCCAGCATTTT
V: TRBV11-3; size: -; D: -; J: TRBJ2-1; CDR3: CASSLSGRRDEQFF; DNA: TGTGCCAGCAGCTTATCCGGGAGAAGGGATGAGCAGTTCTTC
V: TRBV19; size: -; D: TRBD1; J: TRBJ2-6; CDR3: CASRTLPGTGSGANVLTF; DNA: TGTGCCAGTAGGACTCTTCCCGGGACAGGGTCTGGGGCCAACGTCCTGACTTTC
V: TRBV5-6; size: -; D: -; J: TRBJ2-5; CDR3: CASSLRPEETQYF; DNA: TGTGCCAGCAGCTTGCGTCCCGAAGAGACCCAGTACTTC
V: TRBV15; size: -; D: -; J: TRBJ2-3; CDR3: CATSRDSAVSTDTQYF; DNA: TGTGCCACCAGCAGAGATAGTGCGGTTAGCACAGATACGCAGTATTTT
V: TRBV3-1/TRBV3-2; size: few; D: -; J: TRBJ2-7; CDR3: CASSQQSAYEQYF; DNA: TGTGCCAGCAGCCAACAAAGCGCCTACGAGCAGTACTTC
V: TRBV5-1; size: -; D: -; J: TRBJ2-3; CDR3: CASSLMPSATDTQYF; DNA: TGCGCCAGCAGCTTGATGCCTAGCGCCACAGATACGCAGTATTTT
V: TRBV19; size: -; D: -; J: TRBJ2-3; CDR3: CASSILGTASTDTQYF; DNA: TGTGCCAGTAGTATTTTAGGTACAGCAAGCACAGATACGCAGTATTTT
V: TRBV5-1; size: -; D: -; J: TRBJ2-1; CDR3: CASSPGRGGSSYNEQFF; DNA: TGCGCCAGCAGCCCGGGTAGGGGGGGGAGCTCCTACAATGAGCAGTTCTTC
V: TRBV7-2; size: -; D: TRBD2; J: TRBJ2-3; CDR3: CASSLEGGRVTDTQYF; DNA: TGTGCCAGCAGCTTAGAGGGCGGGAGGGTGACAGATACGCAGTATTTT
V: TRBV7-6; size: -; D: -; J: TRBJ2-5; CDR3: CASSSSGAAPPETQYF; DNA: TGTGCCAGCAGCTCTTCCGGCGCGGCCCCCCCAGAGACCCAGTACTTC
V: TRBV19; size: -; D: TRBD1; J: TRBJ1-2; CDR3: CASSTGQGVPSYGYTF; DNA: TGTGCCAGTAGTACTGGACAGGGGGTCCCCTCCTATGGCTACACCTTC
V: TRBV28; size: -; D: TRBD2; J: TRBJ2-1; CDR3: CASSPRGTSGEDEQFF; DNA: TGTGCCAGCAGCCCAAGGGGGACTAGTGGAGAGGATGAGCAGTTCTTC
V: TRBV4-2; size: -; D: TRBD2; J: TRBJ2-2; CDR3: CASSQGGGLAIYTGELFF; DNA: TGTGCCAGCAGCCAAGGTGGGGGACTAGCGATCTACACCGGGGAGCTGTTTTTT
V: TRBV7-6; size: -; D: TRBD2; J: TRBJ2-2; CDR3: CASSLSLAGTGELFF; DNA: TGTGCCAGCAGCTTATCGCTAGCGGGCACCGGGGAGCTGTTTTTT
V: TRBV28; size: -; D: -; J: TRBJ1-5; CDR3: CASSLLDNSNQPQHF; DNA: TGTGCCAGCAGTTTATTGGACAATAGCAATCAGCCCCAGCATTTT
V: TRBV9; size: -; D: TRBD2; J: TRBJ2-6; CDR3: CASSVGIAGGRFVGNVLTF; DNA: TGTGCCAGCAGCGTAGGAATAGCGGGAGGGCGGTTTGTGGGTAACGTCCTGACTTTC
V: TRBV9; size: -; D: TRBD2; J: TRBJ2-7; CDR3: CASSPAGLAANEQYF; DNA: TGTGCCAGCAGCCCCGCGGGGCTAGCGGCGAACGAGCAGTACTTC
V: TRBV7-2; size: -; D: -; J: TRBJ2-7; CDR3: CASSSGASYEQYF; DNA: TGTGCCAGCAGTTCGGGTGCCTCCTACGAGCAGTACTTC
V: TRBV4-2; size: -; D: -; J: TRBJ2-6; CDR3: CASSQEPRLSAGANVLTF; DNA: TGTGCCAGCAGCCAAGAACCCAGACTCAGCGCTGGGGCCAACGTCCTGACTTTC
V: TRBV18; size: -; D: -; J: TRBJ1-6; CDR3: CASSPKATGNINNSPLHF; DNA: TGTGCCAGCTCACCGAAAGCCACAGGGAATATTAATAATTCACCCCTCCACTTT
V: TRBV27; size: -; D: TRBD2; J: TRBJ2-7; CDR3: CASRPSGTYEQYF; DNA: TGTGCCAGCAGGCCCAGCGGGACCTACGAGCAGTACTTC
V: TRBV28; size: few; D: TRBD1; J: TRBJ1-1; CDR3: CASGRLNRGPGNTEAFF; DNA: TGTGCCAGCGGCCGACTTAACAGGGGGCCGGGGAACACTGAAGCTTTCTTT
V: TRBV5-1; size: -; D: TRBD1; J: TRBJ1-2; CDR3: CASSEGQTDYGYTF; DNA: TGCGCCAGCAGCGAGGGACAGACGGACTATGGCTACACCTTC
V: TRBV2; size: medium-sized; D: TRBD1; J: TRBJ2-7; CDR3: CASLQGQLKYEQYF; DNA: TGTGCCAGCCTTCAGGGACAGTTAAAATACGAGCAGTACTTC
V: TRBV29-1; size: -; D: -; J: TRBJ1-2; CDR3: CSTPEIGYTF; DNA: TGCAGCACGCCCGAGATTGGCTACACCTTC
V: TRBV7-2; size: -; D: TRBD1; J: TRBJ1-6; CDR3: CASSQNRGSSPLHF; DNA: TGTGCCAGCAGCCAAAACAGGGGCTCCTCACCCCTCCACTTT
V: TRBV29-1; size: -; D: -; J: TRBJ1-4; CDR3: CSVREHATNEKLFF; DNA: TGCAGCGTCCGGGAGCACGCGACTAATGAAAAACTGTTTTTT
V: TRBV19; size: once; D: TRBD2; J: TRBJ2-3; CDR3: CASSPGTSGRGTDTQYF; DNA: TGTGCCAGTAGTCCCGGGACTAGCGGGAGGGGCACAGATACGCAGTATTTT
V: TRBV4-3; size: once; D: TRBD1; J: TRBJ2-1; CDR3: CASSLGTGGGEQFF; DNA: TGCGCCAGCAGCCTAGGGACAGGGGGCGGGGAGCAGTTCTTC
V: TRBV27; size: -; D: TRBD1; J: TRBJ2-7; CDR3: CASSRPAGGILSEQYF; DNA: TGTGCCAGCAGTAGGCCCGCAGGGGGCATTCTCTCCGAGCAGTACTTC
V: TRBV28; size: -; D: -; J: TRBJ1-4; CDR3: CASSSRGPNEKLFF; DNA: TGTGCCAGCAGCTCCAGGGGACCTAATGAAAAACTGTTTTTT
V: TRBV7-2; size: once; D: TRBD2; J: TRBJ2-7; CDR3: CASSLGALAGGGEQYF; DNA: TGTGCCAGCAGCTTAGGGGCCCTAGCGGGGGGTGGTGAGCAGTACTTC
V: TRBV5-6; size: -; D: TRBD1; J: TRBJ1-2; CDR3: CASSLPGQGISNYGYTF; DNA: TGTGCCAGCAGCTTGCCGGGACAGGGGATATCTAACTATGGCTACACCTTC
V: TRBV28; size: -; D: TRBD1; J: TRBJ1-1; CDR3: CASSPGDRGAFF; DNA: TGTGCCAGCAGTCCAGGGGACAGAGGAGCTTTCTTT
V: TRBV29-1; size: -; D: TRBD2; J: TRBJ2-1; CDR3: CSVTGLAGGSYNEQFF; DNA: TGCAGCGTAACAGGACTAGCGGGAGGTTCCTACAATGAGCAGTTCTTC
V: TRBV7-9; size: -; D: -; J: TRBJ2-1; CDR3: CASSLSGFLDEQFF; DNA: TGTGCCAGCAGCTTAAGCGGGTTCCTAGATGAGCAGTTCTTC
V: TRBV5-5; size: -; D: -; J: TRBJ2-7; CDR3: CASSRDKRYEQYF; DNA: TGTGCCAGCAGCCGGGACAAGCGCTACGAGCAGTACTTC
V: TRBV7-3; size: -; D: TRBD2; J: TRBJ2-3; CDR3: CASSLSPAGGPMDTQYF; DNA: TGTGCCAGCAGCTTAAGTCCAGCGGGAGGGCCTATGGATACGCAGTATTTT
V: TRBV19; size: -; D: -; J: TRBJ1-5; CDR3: CASNQSPTGTFSNQPQHF; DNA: TGTGCCAGTAATCAGTCCCCTACAGGGACCTTTAGCAATCAGCCCCAGCATTTT
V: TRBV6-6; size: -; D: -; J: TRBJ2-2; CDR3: CASTPQAVNTGELFF; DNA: TGTGCCAGCACTCCCCAAGCGGTAAACACCGGGGAGCTGTTTTTT
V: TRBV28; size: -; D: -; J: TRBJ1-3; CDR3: CASSLGGVLGSGNTIYF; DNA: TGTGCCAGCAGTCTAGGGGGTGTGCTAGGATCTGGAAACACCATATATTTT
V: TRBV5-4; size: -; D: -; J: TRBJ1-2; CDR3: CASSLQGTNYGYTF; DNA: TGTGCCAGCAGCTTGCAGGGAACCAACTATGGCTACACCTTC
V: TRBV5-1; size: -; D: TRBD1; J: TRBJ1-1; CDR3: CASSLQTGNPEAFF; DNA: TGCGCCAGCAGCTTGCAGACAGGGAACCCTGAAGCTTTCTTT
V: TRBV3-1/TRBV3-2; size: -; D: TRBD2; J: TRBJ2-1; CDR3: CASSPTPGLAGGIPSSYNEQFF; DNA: TGTGCCAGCAGCCCGACTCCGGGACTAGCGGGGGGGATACCAAGCTCCTACAATGAGCAGTTCTTC
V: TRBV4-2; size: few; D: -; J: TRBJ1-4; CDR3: CASSQDTGNEKLFF; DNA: TGTGCCAGCAGCCAAGATACGGGGAATGAAAAACTGTTTTTT